The 6 T cell receptor beta chains in this list originate from one sample, sequenced in a study of blood T cells in healthy people across ages. A second PCR, run for roughly 7 to 11 cycles, used a sample-barcoded 5' primer plus a J-beta primer mix. Each CDR3 protein is one row after TCRdb ran MiXCR on the 5' RACE reads. Counted here are 650,000 to 800,000 distinct CDR3 sequences, approximately 52% occurring once; the ten biggest clones make up approximately 15%. The specimen was blood. The receptors were gathered from a woman older than 75 in good health.

This clonotype has ten or more counts. This chain uses TRBV29-1 with TRBJ2-1; TRBD2 matches at 9 bases. This CDR3 contains 14 residues. The V and J ends lost 2 bases and 4 bases, in that order; junction bases with no gene match: 3. Germline values: CDR1 SQVTM, CDR2 ANQGSEA. Here the CDR3 reads CSVERGRVYNEQFF. The CDR3 coding sequence is TGCAGCGTTGAACGCGGGAGGGTATACAATGAGCAGTTCTTC.

This clonotype was recorded many times. A much larger clone lies a single base off, so this may be a read error. This sequence joins TRBV5-1 and TRBJ2-1; TRBD2 aligns across 7 bases. The V and J ends lost 3 bases and 2 bases, in that order; junction bases with no gene match: 5. Germline CDR1 is SGHRS and CDR2 is YFSETQ. The CDR3 consists of 15 residues. The CDR3 reads CASSWGGEPYNEQFF. The CDR3 nucleotides read TGCGCCAGCAGCTGGGGAGGGGAACCCTACAATGAGCAGTTCTTC.

V is TRBV11-1 and J is TRBJ2-5; D possibly matches TRBD1 or TRBD2 (5 bases each). With the DNA end fitting TRBJ2-7 better, the J assignment may be wrong. Germline-derived CDR1 and CDR2 are SGHAT and FQDESV (reference sequence). This CDR3 contains 15 residues. This CDR3 is CASSRGTPGFNEQYF. In DNA, the CDR3 is TGTGCCAGCAGCCGTGGGACCCCGGGGTTCAACGAGCAGTACTTC.

The chain recombines TRBV29-1 with TRBJ2-4; 10 bases line up with TRBD2. Per germline, CDR1 SQVTM and CDR2 ANQGSEA. The CDR3 has 16 residues. J was trimmed by 2 bases and V by 6 bases; bases with no gene match: 10. CDR3 in amino acids: CSVGASGRGTKNIQYF. The CDR3 DNA reads TGCAGCGTCGGGGCTAGCGGGAGAGGGACCAAAAACATTCAGTACTTC.

As for this clonotype: This may be a read error: a much more frequent sequence differs by one nucleotide. This sequence joins TRBV9 and TRBJ2-4; D possibly matches TRBD1 or TRBD2 (5 bases each). Germline V gene data show CDR1 as SGDLS and CDR2 as YYNGEE. Trimming took off 4 bases at V and 6 bases at J, with 14 bases between the two ends. CDR3 length: 14 amino acids. The chain's CDR3 is CASSSRDGINIQYF. The DNA for the CDR3 is TGTGCCAGCAGCTCCCGGGACGGAATAAACATTCAGTACTTC.

The V gene is TRBV6-1, the J gene TRBJ1-5; D gene uncertain. CDR1 MNHNS and CDR2 SASEGT come from the germline V gene. The CDR3 is made up of 14 amino acids. V lost 3 bases and J lost 4, with 10 bases in between. The CDR3 coding sequence is TGTGCCAGCAGTGACGACACCCGAAATCAGCCCCAGCATTTT. Its protein product is CASSDDTRNQPQHF.